This T cell receptor (beta chain) appears in the sequencing data of a study of post-analysis software for immune sequencing data. Study-level information: Progressive-relapsing, secondary progressive and relapsing-remitting multiple sclerosis were among the disease courses included. Study results and limitations: Same-batch samples co-clustered strongly by F measure. Normalized Chao1 diversity was significantly reduced in patients versus controls.

Prepared libraries of TCR beta cDNA carried unique molecular identifiers. T cells numbering about 0.95 to 11 million gave rise to some 520,000 cDNA molecules. MiXCR was run by TCRdb on the PCR reads, yielding one entry per CDR3 protein. In the table there are some 260,000 distinct CDR3 sequences, less than 40% of which are singletons. About this clonotype itself: No antigen is known for it.

Sequences were obtained from blood. This sequence originates from a girl aged 5-17 years with multiple sclerosis.

CDR3 loop: CASRTTESFTEAFF. CDR3 DNA sequence: TGCGCCAGCAGAACGACAGAGAGCTTCACTGAAGCTTTCTTT. This rearrangement joins TRBV5-1 to TRBJ1-1, with D perhaps matching TRBD1 (5 bases). The V end lost 5 bases, the J end lost 4 bases, and 15 bases lay between the germline ends. CDR3 size: 14 residues. Germline values: CDR1 SGHRS, CDR2 YFSETQ.